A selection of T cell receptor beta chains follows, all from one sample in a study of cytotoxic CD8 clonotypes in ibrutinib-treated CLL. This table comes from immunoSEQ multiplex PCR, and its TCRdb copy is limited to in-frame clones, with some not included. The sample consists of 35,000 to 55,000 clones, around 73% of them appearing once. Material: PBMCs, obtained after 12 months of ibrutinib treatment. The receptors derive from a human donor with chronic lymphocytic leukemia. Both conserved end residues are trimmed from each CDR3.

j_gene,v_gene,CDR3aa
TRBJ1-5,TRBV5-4,ASSLAPIGQPQH
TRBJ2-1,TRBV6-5,ASSYGTAQF
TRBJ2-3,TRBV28,ASILRTGGADTQY
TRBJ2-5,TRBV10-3,AISGQGGQETQY
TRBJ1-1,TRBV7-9,ASSLGVGLPF
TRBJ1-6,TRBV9,ASSVTGTRDSPLH
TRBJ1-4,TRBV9,ASSVAAGSNEKLF
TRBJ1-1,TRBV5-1,ASSLVRMWGASKSTEAF
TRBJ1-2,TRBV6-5,ASSFRPGSSYGYT
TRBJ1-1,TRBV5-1,ASSWQGSEAF
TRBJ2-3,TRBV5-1,ASSLAGTGSTDTQY
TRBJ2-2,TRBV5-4,ANQQGAANTGELF
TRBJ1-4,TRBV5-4,ASSSMKGGKNEKLF
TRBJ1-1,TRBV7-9,ASSLVAGLNTEAF
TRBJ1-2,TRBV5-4,ASSLDLLRNYGYT
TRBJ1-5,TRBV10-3,AISESKGGLSGFQPQH
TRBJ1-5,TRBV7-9,ASSLDSFNQPQH
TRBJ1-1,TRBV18,ASSPAPQNTEAF
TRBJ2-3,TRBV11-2,ASSLSTGTDTQY
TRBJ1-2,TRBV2,ASSRDSYYGYT
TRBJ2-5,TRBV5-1,ASSPWVGQETQY
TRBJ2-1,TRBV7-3,ASSLSGGADGEQF
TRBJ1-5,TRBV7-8,ASSPRGVDSNQPQH
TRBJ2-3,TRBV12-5,ASAPITAPDTQY
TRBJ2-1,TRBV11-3,ASSWGRFSPNNEQF
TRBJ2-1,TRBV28,ASIQGARNNEQF
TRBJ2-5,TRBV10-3,AISERRASKETQY
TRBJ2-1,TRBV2,ASSVVTGGRNEQF
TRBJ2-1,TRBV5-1,ASSLLGSYNEQF
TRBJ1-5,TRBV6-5,ASSYGQGAQPQH
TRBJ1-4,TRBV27,ASSSGGRREKLF
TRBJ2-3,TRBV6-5,ASAEGTGDTDTQY
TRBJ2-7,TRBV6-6,ASSYWTEGGTYEQY
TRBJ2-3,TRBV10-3,AVKLAGGSPSTDTQY
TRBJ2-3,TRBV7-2,ASSLVPGFTDTQY
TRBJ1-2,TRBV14,ASSQTSSRYGYT
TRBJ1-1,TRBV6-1,ASSEPGQGVLTEAF
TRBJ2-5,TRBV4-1,ASSQARSHQETQY
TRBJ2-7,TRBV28,ATRRQGLMYEQY
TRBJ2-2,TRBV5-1,ASSLGTGGLASLPGELF
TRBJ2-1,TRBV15,ATSSRLAGVYNEQF